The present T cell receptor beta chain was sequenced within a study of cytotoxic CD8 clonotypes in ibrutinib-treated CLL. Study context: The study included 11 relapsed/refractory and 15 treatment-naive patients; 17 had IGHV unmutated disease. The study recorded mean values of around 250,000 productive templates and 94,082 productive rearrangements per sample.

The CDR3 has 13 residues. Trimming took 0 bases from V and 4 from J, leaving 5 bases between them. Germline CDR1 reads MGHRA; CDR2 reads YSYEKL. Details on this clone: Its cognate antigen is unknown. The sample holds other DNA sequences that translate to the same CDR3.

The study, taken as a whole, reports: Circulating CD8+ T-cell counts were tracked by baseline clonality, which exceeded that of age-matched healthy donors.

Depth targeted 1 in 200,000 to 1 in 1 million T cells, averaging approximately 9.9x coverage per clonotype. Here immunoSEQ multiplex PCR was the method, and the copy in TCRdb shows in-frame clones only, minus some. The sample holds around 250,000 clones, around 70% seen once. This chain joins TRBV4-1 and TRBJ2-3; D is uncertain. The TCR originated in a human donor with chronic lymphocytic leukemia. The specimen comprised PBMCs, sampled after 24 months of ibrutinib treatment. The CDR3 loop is CASSQDLADTQYF. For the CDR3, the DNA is TGCGCCAGCAGCCAAGATTTAGCAGATACGCAGTATTTT.